The 3 T cell receptor beta chains below come from one sample, sequenced in a study of blood T cells in healthy people across ages (dated by TCRdb to the mid-2010s). The library came from 5' RACE. For sequencing, an Illumina HiSeq 2500 was employed. A second roughly 7 to 12 cycle PCR used a sample-barcoded 5' primer and a J-beta primer mix. The raw public data were reprocessed by TCRdb itself: fastp quality trimming at Q25, MiXCR clonotype calling, in-frame beta chains only. Here each entry gathers all rows of one CDR3 protein and keeps the most common genes and DNA. The sample includes about 290,000 distinct CDR3 sequences, with roughly 26% observed a single time. Jointly, the top ten make up over 25% of the sample. Material for sequencing was blood. The source of these receptors is a woman aged 70-85 years in good health.

This clonotype turned up a few times. The junction differs from germline at one of its ends, possibly a read error. The chain couples TRBV24-1 to TRBJ2-1; D is perhaps TRBD1 (6 bases). Germline V gives CDR1 KGHDR, CDR2 SFDVKD. This CDR3 comprises 13 residues. For the CDR3, the DNA is TGTGCCACCAGTAGGACAGCCTCCTACGAGCGGTACTTC. It is translated as CATSRTASYERYF.

The V call is TRBV6-2 or TRBV6-3, the J call TRBJ2-7; no clear D. Germline CDR1 MNHEY, CDR2 SVGEGT. Trimming shortened V by 4 bases and J by 4 bases, and 11 bases separated the two germline ends. This CDR3 is built from 13 residues. DNA of the CDR3: TGTGCCAGCAGTTCCCTCAGTGTTTACGAGCAGTACTTC. Its translation is CASSSLSVYEQYF.

Notes on this clonotype: Mismatch with germline at one junction end may stem from a read error. J is TRBJ2-2 and V is TRBV25-1, with a weak D call TRBD1 (6 bases). In germline, CDR1 is MGHDK, CDR2 SYGVNS. This CDR3 is 17 amino acids long. CDR3 DNA sequence: TGTGCCAGCAGTGAATATAGAGGGCAGGGGAACACCGGGGAGCCGTTTTTT. Translating gives CASSEYRGQGNTGEPFF.